This T cell receptor (beta chain) was retrieved from a study of CD4 T cells in relation to SARS-CoV-2 and coronaviruses (dated by TCRdb to the early 2020s). About the study as a whole: In the ViraFEST assay, PBMCs were cultured with antigen for approximately ten days, after which TCR beta CDR3s were sequenced to identify antigen-specific clonal expansions. An HIV-1 Nef peptide pool or a culture without peptide was used as the negative reference condition. Shared crossreactive spike epitopes were mapped to their HLA restriction using patient-derived lymphoblastoid cell lines. At the level of individual TCR clonotypes, the study measured memory CD4+ T cell crossreactivity between SARS-CoV-2 spike protein and common cold coronavirus spike proteins. The Adaptive Biotechnologies TCR-sequencing kit was used to sequence samples from a few pre-COVID donors and the naive versus memory experiments, while other data came from Illumina-based sequencing. Expansion assays from other donors in the study were sequenced with a different, Illumina-based TCR-beta assay. Overall study outcomes, separate from this receptor: Crossreactive clones showed significantly weaker SARS-CoV-2-driven expansion than monoreactive clones, consistent with antigenic imprinting. Around two thirds of donors had memory CD4+ clonotypes that crossrecognized SARS-CoV-2 and at least one common cold coronavirus spike. Pre-pandemic and post-infection samples were not both contributed by any donor, so tracing of the source of pre-existing responses was limited. The study was limited by small numbers of patients and tested TCRs. Since the crossreactivity analysis centred on spike protein, crossreactivity against other viral proteins was not assessed.

Taken from cysteine to phenylalanine, the CDR3 has 15 residues. Solely the CDR3 DNA is kept, with 45 bases framed from the first base. CDR1 SGHRS and CDR2 YFSETQ were looked up in the germline V gene. V is reduced by 0 bases and J by 1 base, leaving a spacing of 7 bases between them. The protocol used for the library was the immunoSEQ multiplex PCR assay. For the original study's pipeline: Preprocessing removed nonproductive sequences and CDR3s not starting with C, not ending with F or W, or shorter than 7 amino acids. Antigen-specific clonotypes were called with the MANAFEST web app on the basis of expansion relative to the reference and to other culture wells. A clone counted as positive if significantly expanded in 2 of 3 replicate wells versus the reference culture at FDR below 0.05. To be called positive, a clone also had to show significant expansion compared with every other tandem well and an odds ratio greater than 5. Pairwise Levenshtein distance, computed with the stringdist R package after three terminal residues were trimmed from each end, was used as the measure of CDR3 homology. TCRdb stores this immuneACCESS table with in-frame sequences only. Part of the clones is absent; in the studies checked, under half of the shortfall reflects unresolved V genes, and no reason is known for the rest. V and J calls plus clone size are reproduced from that table; the DNA served to infer D and trimming. The sample includes about 23,000 clones, with around three quarters observed a single time. The top ten hold roughly 14% of the sample.

CD4+ T cells from unexposed donors were collected before the COVID-19 pandemic (2011-2018). After around 10 days of culture, CD4+ T cells were isolated with the EasySep CD4+ T cell isolation kit. As far as cell numbers permitted, CD4+ T cells from unexposed donors were tested for reactivity against SARS-CoV-2 S and N as well as four spike pools from common cold coronaviruses. PBMCs were cultured at approximately 2 million per well in IMDM supplemented with around 5% human AB serum and around 9.2 IU/ml IL-2. Half of the culture medium was replaced with fresh IL-2-containing medium on days 3 and 7. Each peptide culture condition was generally run in triplicate replicate wells. The leukapheresis product for the unexposed donors was obtained through commercial purchase. PBMCs were isolated from leukapheresis product or whole blood by Ficoll-Paque PLUS gradient centrifugation. PBMCs were either cryopreserved at -140 degrees C or used fresh in the expansion assay. The QIAamp Micro DNA Kit was used to extract genomic DNA from the CD4+ T cells.

Concerning this clone itself: No antigen is known for it. The record has no base qualities; no much larger clone is one base away.

The chain uses TRBV5-1 and TRBJ2-2, with no D gene named confidently. The origin of this receptor is a human donor in good health. Sequenced sample: CD4+ T cells from PBMCs, cultured in vitro. Here is the DNA: TGCGCCAGCAGCTTGGCCGGGCTGAACACCGGGGAGCTGTTTTTT. It translates to CASSLAGLNTGELFF.